This TCR beta chain came from a study of T cell responses to AZD1222 COVID-19 vaccine. CDR1 is MGHRA and CDR2 is YSYEKL in the germline V gene. There are 17 residues in the CDR3. Trimming removed 0 bases from V and 6 bases from J, with 18 bases in between. TCRdb's table, derived via immunoSEQ multiplex PCR, lists solely in-frame clones and lacks some. The sample shows over 130,000 clones, approximately 92% of them seen only once. The chain recombines TRBV4-1 with TRBJ1-5; TRBD1 might be the D (6 bases). The sequencing here drew on peripheral blood, taken 28 days after the second AZD1222 dose. This sequence originates from an adult who received the AZD1222 COVID-19 vaccine. The DNA of the CDR3 is TGCGCCAGCAGCCAAGAACCTCAGGGGTTCGGCACTCAGCCCCAGCATTTT. It codes for CASSQEPQGFGTQPQHF.